What follows is one TCR beta chain and its context. Its antigen is undetermined. The V gene's germline CDR1 is GTSNPN and CDR2 SVGIG (reference sequence). The CDR3 has 12 residues. With 4 bases clipped from V and 4 bases from J, the junction kept 2 bases outside the gene matches. Here immunoSEQ multiplex PCR was the method, and the copy in TCRdb shows in-frame clones only, minus some. The sample contains roughly 110,000 clones, 87% of which appear only once. The sample originates from a study of graft-versus-host responses after intestinal transplantation. The sequencing here drew on unstimulated CD4+ T cells sorted from spleen or lymph node cells, taken before transplant. This receptor was taken from a human donor who was the organ donor for an intestinal transplant. The chain links TRBV30 to TRBJ2-5; 8 bases agree with TRBD2. CDR3 in DNA: TGTGCCTGGAACGCGGGAGGAGAGACCCAGTACTTC. It codes for CAWNAGGETQYF.